This T cell receptor beta chain came from a study of T-cell reconstitution after alpha-beta-depleted transplantation in children. Germline V gene data show CDR1 as LNHNV and CDR2 as YYDKDF (reference sequence). V dropped 5 bases and J dropped 2 bases, with 24 bases sitting between them. The CDR3 has 18 residues. Unique molecular identifiers tagged the TCRbeta library. MiXCR, run by TCRdb on the PCR reads, gives a single entry per CDR3 protein. The profile shows roughly 500,000 distinct CDR3 sequences, about 12% of them singletons. The sequence derives from a human donor who donated a stem cell graft to a child with combined immunodeficiency. This chain links TRBV15 with TRBJ2-5, with D possibly being TRBD2 (7 bases). The specimen was PBMCs from the stem cell graft donor, collected from the stem cell graft. CDR3 region: CATSGTAGVRGAQETQYF. In DNA form, the CDR3 reads TGTGCCACCAGCGGAACAGCAGGGGTACGGGGGGCACAAGAGACCCAGTACTTC.